Many counts were recorded for the clone carrying this TCR beta chain. Its antigen is still unknown. The sample belongs to a study of naive and memory T cell subsets. Treatment noted: skin biopsy from PPD injection site in Mantoux-positive individual. Reverse transcription used DNase-treated unsorted total RNA, aiming for roughly 1 to 1000 ng. Reverse transcription of blood and skin TCR RNA was primed at alpha and beta constant regions. TCRdb ran MiXCR on the UMI-ligation and nested PCR reads and lists one entry per CDR3 protein. Among some 20,000 distinct CDR3 sequences listed, more than 9% were seen once. Study results and limitations: Tuberculin site TCR excess was interpreted as type IV hypersensitivity infiltration.

The CDR3 consists of 14 residues. Germline V lookup: CDR1 MGHDK, CDR2 SYGVNS. After removal of 7 bases from V and 9 bases from J, the junction contained 4 bases not matched to a gene. This sequence originates from an adult in good health. This chain uses TRBV25-1 with TRBJ1-6; 12 nucleotides line up with TRBD1. The source material was skin, sampled from a tuberculin skin test site. The CDR3 reads CASIGTGGFSPLHF. The DNA of the CDR3 is TGTGCCAGCATCGGGACAGGGGGCTTTTCACCCCTCCACTTT.